This entry lists 19 T cell receptor beta chains sequenced from one sample in a study of patients and donors after allogeneic stem cell transplantation. TCRdb itself ran the RT-PCR reads through MiXCR, one entry per CDR3 protein. This sample has 410,000 or so distinct CDR3 sequences; roughly 17% occur once, and the top ten carry roughly 7.2%. Sequences were obtained from blood, either unsorted or a sorted T cell fraction (not recorded which). Every receptor here comes from a human donor who was either an allogeneic HSCT recipient or a stem cell or donor lymphocyte infusion donor (not recorded which). It is not recorded whose cells these are; they may come from a transplant donor.

The chain is built from TRBV29-1 and TRBJ2-3, with D possibly being TRBD2 (5 bases). V lost 8 bases, J lost 4 bases, and 13 bases lay in between. This CDR3 has 12 amino acids. Germline values: CDR1 SQVTM, CDR2 ANQGSEA. As DNA, the CDR3 is TGCAGCACCGGGGTCTCTGCAGATACGCAGTATTTT. It encodes CSTGVSADTQYF.

This clonotype was seen at least ten times. The V call is TRBV14, the J call TRBJ2-1; D call uncertain. The CDR3 has 15 residues. V lost 4 bases to trimming and J lost 8 bases, with 18 bases between them. The germline V gene has CDR1 SGHDN and CDR2 FVKESK. CDR3: CASSPLSGVRDEQFF. Here the CDR3 DNA reads TGTGCCAGCAGCCCCCTTTCCGGAGTAAGAGATGAGCAGTTCTTC.

This clonotype was observed a few times. The chain is built from TRBV6-1 and TRBJ1-1, with TRBD1 as a possible D gene (5 bases). CDR1 is MNHNS and CDR2 is SASEGT in the germline V gene. The V end lost 1 base, the J end lost 6 bases, and 27 bases lay between the germline ends. CDR3 length equals 19 residues. CDR3 bases: TGTGCCAGCAGTGAAGTTATCGGCATCGGTTACACACGGACATCTGAAGCTTTCTTT. Its translation: CASSEVIGIGYTRTSEAFF.

This clonotype was counted only a few times. The genes are TRBV6-5 and TRBJ1-6; 10 bases are a match to TRBD1. There are 16 residues in the CDR3. Germline assignment: CDR1 MNHEY and CDR2 SVGAGI. The V and J ends lost 4 bases and 7 bases, in that order; junction bases with no gene match: 7. CDR3 DNA: TGTGCCAGCAGTTCCTTCGCGGACAGGGGGAATTCACCCCTCCACTTT. It specifies CASSSFADRGNSPLHF.

This clonotype has at least ten counts. This chain links TRBV5-1 with TRBJ2-2; D gene unclear. The length of the CDR3 is 15 residues. V was clipped by 2 bases and J by 3 bases, with 11 bases between them. CDR1 and CDR2 from the germline V gene are SGHRS and YFSETQ. The CDR3 loop reads CASSFGIGYTGELFF. CDR3 bases: TGCGCCAGCAGCTTTGGGATCGGGTACACCGGGGAGCTGTTTTTT.

This clonotype appeared many times. The chain joins TRBV12-3 or TRBV12-4 to TRBJ1-4; D call uncertain. Trimming pared 8 bases from V and 0 bases from J, leaving 7 bases between. This CDR3 contains 13 residues. The CDR3 sequence is CASLAATNEKLFF. The CDR3 nucleotides read TGTGCCAGCCTTGCCGCAACTAATGAAAAACTGTTTTTT.

The chain recombines TRBV29-1 with TRBJ2-5, with 12 bases fitting TRBD2. Germline-derived CDR1 and CDR2 are SQVTM and ANQGSEA. After removal of 7 bases from V and 5 bases from J, the junction contained 11 bases not matched to a gene. The CDR3 length is 15 residues. Here the CDR3 reads CSASPTSGGWETQYF. The DNA of the CDR3 is TGCAGCGCAAGCCCCACTAGCGGGGGGTGGGAGACCCAGTACTTC.

This clonotype was picked up a small number of times. The chain is built from TRBV20-1 and TRBJ2-7, with a weak D call TRBD2 (6 bases). Germline CDR1 and CDR2: DFQATT and SNEGSKA (reference sequence). There are 14 residues in the CDR3. The CDR3 sequence: CSPAPAEGSYEQYF. CDR3 coding DNA: TGCTCCCCAGCCCCAGCGGAGGGATCCTACGAGCAGTACTTC.

Many counts were recorded for this clonotype. The CDR3, as DNA: TGCGCCAGCAGCCCGGGACTGGCGAACACTGAAGCTTTCTTT. It specifies CASSPGLANTEAFF. The chain uses TRBV5-1 and TRBJ1-1; tentatively, D is TRBD1 (5 bases). The germline gives CDR1 SGHRS, CDR2 YFSETQ. This CDR3 spans 14 amino acids. V lost 4 bases and J lost 1, with 11 bases in between.

In this sample, this clonotype turned up many times. This chain links TRBV29-1 with TRBJ2-1; D gene ambiguous. The V and J ends lost 7 bases and 0 bases respectively, with 13 bases between them. Per germline, CDR1 SQVTM and CDR2 ANQGSEA. The CDR3 runs 14 residues. The DNA for the CDR3 is TGCAGCGCCCAGGTGGCACTCTCCTACAATGAGCAGTTCTTC. This codes for CSAQVALSYNEQFF.

The V call is TRBV7-3, the J call TRBJ1-1, with D tentatively TRBD1 (6 bases). Germline CDR1 SGHTA, CDR2 FQGTGA. The CDR3 runs 14 residues. Deletions cut 5 bases from V and 7 bases from J, with 17 bases between. CDR3 DNA sequence: TGTGCCAGCAGCATTCACAGGGAATTGGGTGAAGCTTTCTTT. It encodes CASSIHRELGEAFF.

In this sample, this clonotype turned up a few times. This chain uses TRBV7-6 with TRBJ2-3; 7 bases are a match to TRBD2. The CDR3 is 13 residues long. V shed 11 bases and J 6 bases; nucleotides not matched to a gene: 11. The germline gives CDR1 SGHVS, CDR2 FNYEAQ. The CDR3 sequence: CAGGRGPEDTQYF. CDR3 nucleotides: TGTGCCGGAGGGAGGGGCCCCGAGGATACGCAGTATTTT.

There are a few counts of this clonotype. The V gene is TRBV6-1, the J gene TRBJ2-1; 7 nucleotides match TRBD1. J gave up 8 bases and V 10 bases, and 8 bases lay outside the gene matches. The CDR3 spans 12 residues. Looked up from germline, CDR1 is MNHNS and CDR2 is SASEGT. DNA for the CDR3: TGTGCCACGGACAGGCTTGGCCATGAGCAGTTCTTC. Its protein is CATDRLGHEQFF.

The CDR3 loop is CASSLGGLNNEQFF. The CDR3 bases are TGTGCCAGCAGCTTGGGAGGATTAAACAATGAGCAGTTCTTC. V usage is TRBV5-4 and J usage is TRBJ2-1, with D hard to call. The V end lost 0 bases, the J end lost 5 bases, and 9 bases lay between the germline ends. Germline V lookup: CDR1 SGHNT, CDR2 YYREEE (reference sequence). The CDR3 runs 14 residues.

This clonotype was recorded many times. V and J are TRBV7-6 and TRBJ2-1; unclear D gene. The V and J ends lost 2 bases and 4 bases respectively, with 12 bases between them. CDR3 length equals 15 residues. Germline V gives CDR1 SGHVS, CDR2 FNYEAQ. The CDR3 DNA reads as TGTGCCAGCAGCTTAAGTCGGAAGCCGTACAATGAGCAGTTCTTC. This translates into CASSLSRKPYNEQFF.

This clonotype appeared many times. The gene calls are TRBV12-3 or TRBV12-4 and TRBJ2-1; 8 bases align to TRBD1. The CDR3 runs 15 residues. V was pared by 6 bases and J by 5 bases, with 9 bases of the junction left unmatched. The CDR3 coding sequence is TGTGCCAGCAGGGAGGGGGACAGGAGAAACAATGAGCAGTTCTTC. This encodes CASREGDRRNNEQFF.

This clonotype appeared a few times. The junction departs from germline at one end; a sequencing error may be responsible. The gene calls are TRBV7-7 and TRBJ1-2; D possibly corresponds to TRBD1 (6 bases). CDR1 is SSHAT, CDR2 FNYEAQ, per germline (reference sequence). The CDR3 sequence is 14 residues long. CDR3 nucleotide sequence: TGTGCTAGCAGCCCGTTGGACAGCGACTATGGCTACACCTTC. Protein: CASSPLDSDYGYTF.

This clonotype occurred a few times. The chain couples TRBV19 to TRBJ1-5; TRBD1 might be the D (6 bases). The V gene lost 7 bases and the J gene lost 4 bases, with 11 bases spanning the gap. Germline V CDR1 and CDR2: LNHDA, SQIVND (reference sequence). The CDR3 is made up of 13 amino acids. CDR3 amino acids: CASKGRGNQPQHF. For the CDR3, the DNA is TGTGCCAGTAAGGGCAGGGGTAATCAGCCCCAGCATTTT. Combining the CDR3 with reference TRBV19 and TRBJ1-5 gives the whole variable domain DGGITQSPKYLFRKEGQNVTLSCEQNLNHDAMYWYRQDPGQGLRLIYYSQIVNDFQKGDIAEGYSVSREKKESFPLTVTSAQKNPTAFYLCASKGRGNQPQHFGDGTRLSIL.

This clonotype occurred once. V and J are TRBV6-1 and TRBJ1-2; 8 bases are a match to TRBD1. Germline V lookup: CDR1 MNHNS, CDR2 SASEGT. J gave up 3 bases and V 5 bases, and 17 bases lay outside the gene matches. This CDR3 spans 18 amino acids. DNA for the CDR3: TGTGCCAGCAGTCGCATTATGAACAGGGACAGGCGAGACTATGGCTACACCTTC. It codes for CASSRIMNRDRRDYGYTF.